This T cell receptor beta chain appears in the sequencing data of a study of molecular identifiers for immune sequencing clone quantification. On this clonotype: Its antigen is not known. With a much larger clone just one base away, this may be a read error.

Preparation of naive CD8 libraries involved roughly 18,000 to 1,100,000 sorted cells and 10%, 30% or 50% RNA. In the sort, naive CD8 T cells were defined as CD8+CD4-CCR7+CD45RA+. Study findings and constraints: Identical TCR molecules that share a barcode could lead to an underestimation of highly expanded clone sizes.

TCR libraries were built in bulk with a published protocol and specific TCR primers. MiXCR was run by TCRdb on the PCR reads, yielding one entry per CDR3 protein. The table has some 66,000 distinct CDR3 sequences, about 19% seen once; the top ten hold around 1.4%. Sequencing used naive CD8+ T cells from blood, with Jurkat cell RNA spiked in. Specified subset: FACS-sorted CD8+CD4-CCR7+CD45RA+ naive T cells. This TCR was recovered from a human donor in good health. Some libraries in this study had Jurkat cell RNA spiked in.

The CDR3 protein is CASCQEDLAGGYEQYF. CDR3 nucleotides: TGCGCCAGCTGCCAAGAGGACCTAGCGGGAGGGTACGAGCAGTACTTC. The chain employs TRBV4-1 and TRBJ2-7, with 12 bases fitting TRBD2. Per germline, CDR1 MGHRA and CDR2 YSYEKL. CDR3 size: 16 residues.